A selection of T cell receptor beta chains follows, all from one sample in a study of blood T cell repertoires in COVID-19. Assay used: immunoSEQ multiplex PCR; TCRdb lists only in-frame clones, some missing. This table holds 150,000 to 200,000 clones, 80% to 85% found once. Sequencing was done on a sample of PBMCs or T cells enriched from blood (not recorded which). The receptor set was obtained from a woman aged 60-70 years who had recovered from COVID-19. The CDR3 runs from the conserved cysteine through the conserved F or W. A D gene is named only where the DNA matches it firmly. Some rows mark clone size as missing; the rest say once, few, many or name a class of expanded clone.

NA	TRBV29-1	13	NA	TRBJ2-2	TGCAGCGTTACAAACTCAGGGCCCGGGGAGCTGTTTTTT	CSVTNSGPGELFF
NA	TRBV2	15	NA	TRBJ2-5	TGTGCCAGCAGTGTACAACTACAGGGACAAGAGACCCAGTACTTC	CASSVQLQGQETQYF
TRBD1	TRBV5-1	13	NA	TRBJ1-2	TGCGCCAGCAGCCCTACCCCGACAGGGTACTACACCTTC	CASSPTPTGYYTF
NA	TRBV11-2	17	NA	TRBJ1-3	TGTGCCAGCAGCCTGGGTGGGCTACTCTACTCTGGAAACACCATATATTTT	CASSLGGLLYSGNTIYF
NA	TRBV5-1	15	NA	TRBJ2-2	TGCGCCAGCAGCTTGGCGCGGCAGACGGGCGGGGAGCTGTTTTTT	CASSLARQTGGELFF
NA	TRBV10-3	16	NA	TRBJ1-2	TGTGCCATCAGTGAGTCGATAACCCCGGGCCAGGGTGGCTACACCTTC	CAISESITPGQGGYTF
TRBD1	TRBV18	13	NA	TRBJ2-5	TGTGCCAGCTCAGAGACAGGGGACGAGACCCAGTACTTC	CASSETGDETQYF
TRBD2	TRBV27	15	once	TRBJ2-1	TGTGCCAGCCAACGTAGACTAGCGGGAGTAAATGAGCAGTTCTTC	CASQRRLAGVNEQFF
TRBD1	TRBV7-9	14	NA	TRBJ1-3	TGTGCCAGCAGTCGCCGGACAGGGGGAAACACCATATATTTT	CASSRRTGGNTIYF
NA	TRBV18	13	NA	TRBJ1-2	TGTGCCAGCTCACCCGAGGGGGACTATGGCTACACCTTC	CASSPEGDYGYTF
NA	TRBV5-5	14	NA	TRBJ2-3	TGTGCCAGCAGCTCGCCTTCGGGCACAGATACGCAGTATTTT	CASSSPSGTDTQYF
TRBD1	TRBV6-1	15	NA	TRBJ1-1	TGTGCCAGCAGTGAAAGGACAGGGTGGGGCACTGAAGCTTTCTTT	CASSERTGWGTEAFF
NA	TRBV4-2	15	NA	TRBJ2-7	TGTGCCAGCAGCTCATCGGGGACAACTTCCTACGAGCAGTACTTC	CASSSSGTTSYEQYF
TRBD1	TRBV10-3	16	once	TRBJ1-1	TGTGCCATCACCGAAAGGAGGACAGGGACGTACACTGAAGCTTTCTTT	CAITERRTGTYTEAFF
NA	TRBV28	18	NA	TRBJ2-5	TGTGCCAGCGTGACAGGGTACGAGGACAGTAGCGGGGTAGAGACCCAGTACTTC	CASVTGYEDSSGVETQYF
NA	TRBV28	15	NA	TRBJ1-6	NA	CASSSSTTLDSPLHF
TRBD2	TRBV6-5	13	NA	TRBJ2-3	TGTGCCGCTGCCCCCAGCGGGGTAGGTACGCAGTATTTT	CAAAPSGVGTQYF
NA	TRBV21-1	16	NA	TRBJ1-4	TGTGCCAGCACTAAGCGGCTGGGACAGCCCCATGAAAAACTGTTTTTT	CASTKRLGQPHEKLFF
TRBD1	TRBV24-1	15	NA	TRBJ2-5	TGTGCCACCAGTGATTGGACAGGGGCCCAAGAGACCCAGTACTTC	CATSDWTGAQETQYF
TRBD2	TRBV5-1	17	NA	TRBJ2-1	TGCGCCAGCAGCTTTGGACTAGCGGCCGCCCAATACAATGAGCAGTTCTTC	CASSFGLAAAQYNEQFF
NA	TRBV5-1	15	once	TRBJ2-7	TGCGCCAGCAGGCTGGGACTGTCTATCTCCTACGAGCAGTACTTC	CASRLGLSISYEQYF
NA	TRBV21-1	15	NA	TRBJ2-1	TGTGCCAGCAGCAAGCCGGGACAGGGGGGCAATGAGCAGTTCTTC	CASSKPGQGGNEQFF
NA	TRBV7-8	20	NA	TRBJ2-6	TGTGCCAGCAGCCCAAAAGCGGTGGAGGGCATCGGCTCTGGGGCCAACGTCCTGACTTTC	CASSPKAVEGIGSGANVLTF
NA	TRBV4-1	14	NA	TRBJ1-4	TGCGCCAGCAGCCAAGATTTCAGGGATGAAAAACTGTTTTTT	CASSQDFRDEKLFF
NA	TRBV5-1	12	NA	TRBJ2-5	TGCGCCAGCAGCCAATCACAAGAGACCCAGTACTTC	CASSQSQETQYF
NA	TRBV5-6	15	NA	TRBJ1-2	TGTGCCAGCAGCCCACTACGAGCAGGGGAAAGTGGCTACACCTTC	CASSPLRAGESGYTF
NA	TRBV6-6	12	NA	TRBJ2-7	TGTGCCAGCAGCCGGGGGGCGGACGAGCAGTACTTC	CASSRGADEQYF
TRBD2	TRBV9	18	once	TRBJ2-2	TGTGCCAGCAGCGTAGGAAGTAGCGGGATCTTTCGCACCGGGGAGCTGTTTTTT	CASSVGSSGIFRTGELFF
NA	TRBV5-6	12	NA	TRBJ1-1	TGTGCCAGCAGTTACAGGGTTACTGAAGCTTTCTTT	CASSYRVTEAFF
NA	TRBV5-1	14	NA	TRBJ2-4	TGCGCCAGCAGCTTGTCCTCCTCCTTAAACATTCAGTACTTC	CASSLSSSLNIQYF
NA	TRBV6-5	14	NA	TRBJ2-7	TGTGCCAGCATGGACAGTACGAATCTACGAGAGCAGTACTTC	CASMDSTNLREQYF
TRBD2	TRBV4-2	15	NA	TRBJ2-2	TGTGCCAGCGGATCCCTAGCGGGGAACACCGGGGAGCTGTTTTTT	CASGSLAGNTGELFF
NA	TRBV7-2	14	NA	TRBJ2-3	TGTGCCAGCAGCTACCAGGTATCCACAGATACGCAGTATTTT	CASSYQVSTDTQYF
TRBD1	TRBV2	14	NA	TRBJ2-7	TGTGCCAGCCGCCGGGACAGGTACTTCTACGAGCAGTACTTC	CASRRDRYFYEQYF
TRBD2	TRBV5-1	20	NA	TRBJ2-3	TGCGCCAGCAGCCCGGTTACCGGGACTAGCGGGAGAGTGGGCACAGATACGCAGTATTTT	CASSPVTGTSGRVGTDTQYF
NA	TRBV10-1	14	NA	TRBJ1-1	TGCGCCAGCACACAACGGGGAGCCCGAACTGAAGCTTTCTTT	CASTQRGARTEAFF
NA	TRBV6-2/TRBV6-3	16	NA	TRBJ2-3	TGTGCCAGCAGTTACTCGAAGCGGGCCTCGTGGGATACGCAGTATTTT	CASSYSKRASWDTQYF
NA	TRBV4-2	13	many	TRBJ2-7	TGTGCCAGCAGCCCCCGCGAGGGAGACGAGCAGTACTTC	CASSPREGDEQYF
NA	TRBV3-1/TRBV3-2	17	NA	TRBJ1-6	TGTGCCAGCAGCCAACATTTAACAGGCCGATATAATTCACCCCTCCACTTT	CASSQHLTGRYNSPLHF
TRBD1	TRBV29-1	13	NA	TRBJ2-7	TGCAGCGTGGGACAGCCTGGGGGCTACGAGCAGTACTTC	CSVGQPGGYEQYF
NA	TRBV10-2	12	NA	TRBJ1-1	TGCGCCAGCAGAGAAGTACAGTCAGAAGCTTTCTTT	CASREVQSEAFF
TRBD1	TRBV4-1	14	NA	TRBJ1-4	TGCGCCAGCGGGCCCGACAGGGGTAATGAAAAACTGTTTTTT	CASGPDRGNEKLFF
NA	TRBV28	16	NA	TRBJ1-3	TGTGCCAGCAGTTTTCAGGGTACCCGCTCTGGAAACACCATATATTTT	CASSFQGTRSGNTIYF
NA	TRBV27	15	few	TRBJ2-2	TGTGCCAGCAGTTTCCGGCCAGGGCGGACCGGGGAGCTGTTTTTT	CASSFRPGRTGELFF
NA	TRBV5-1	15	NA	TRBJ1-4	TGCGCCAGCAGCTTGGAGGCGGGAACTAATGAAAAACTGTTTTTT	CASSLEAGTNEKLFF
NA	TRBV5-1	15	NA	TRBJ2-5	TGCGCCAGCAGCTTGTACCGGGGCCAGGGGGAGACCCAGTACTTC	CASSLYRGQGETQYF
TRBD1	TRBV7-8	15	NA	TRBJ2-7	TGTGCCAGCAGCTACGGACAGGGGGCGTCCCACGAGCAGTACTTC	CASSYGQGASHEQYF
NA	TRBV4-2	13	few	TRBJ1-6	TGTGCCAGCAGCCAAGAACCGGGTTCACCCCTCCACTTT	CASSQEPGSPLHF
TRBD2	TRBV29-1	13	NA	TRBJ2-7	TGCAGCGTTGACGTACTAGCGGGAGGCGAGCAGTACTTC	CSVDVLAGGEQYF
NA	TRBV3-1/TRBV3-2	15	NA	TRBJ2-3	TGTGCCAGCAGCTCCCATCCGGGTGGCACAGATACGCAGTATTTT	CASSSHPGGTDTQYF
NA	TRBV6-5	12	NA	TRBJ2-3	TGTGCCAGCAGGGTTACAACAGATACGCAGTATTTT	CASRVTTDTQYF
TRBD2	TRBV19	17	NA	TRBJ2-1	TGTGCCAGTAGTATAGGAACTAGCGGGAGGGCTAACAATGAGCAGTTCTTC	CASSIGTSGRANNEQFF
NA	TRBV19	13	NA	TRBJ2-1	TGTGCCAGGTCACTAGCCTCCTACAATGAGCAGTTCTTC	CARSLASYNEQFF
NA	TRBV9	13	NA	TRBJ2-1	TGTGCCAGCAGCATCGGACAGAATAATGAGCAGTTCTTC	CASSIGQNNEQFF
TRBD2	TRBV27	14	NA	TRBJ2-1	TGTGCCAGCAGTTTAGCGGGAGGTTACAATGAGCAGTTCTTC	CASSLAGGYNEQFF